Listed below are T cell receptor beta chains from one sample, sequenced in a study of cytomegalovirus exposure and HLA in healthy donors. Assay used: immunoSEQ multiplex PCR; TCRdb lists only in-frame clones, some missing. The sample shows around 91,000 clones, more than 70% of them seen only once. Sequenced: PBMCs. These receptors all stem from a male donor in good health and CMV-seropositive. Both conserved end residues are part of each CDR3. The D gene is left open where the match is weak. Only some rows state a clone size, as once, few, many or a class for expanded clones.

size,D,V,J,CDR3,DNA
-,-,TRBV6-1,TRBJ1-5,CASSGQYSNQPQHF,TGTGCCAGCAGTGGCCAGTATAGCAATCAGCCCCAGCATTTT
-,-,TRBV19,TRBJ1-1,CASSIGQGSTEAFF,TGTGCCAGTAGTATCGGACAAGGTTCGACTGAAGCTTTCTTT
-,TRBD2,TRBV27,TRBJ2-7,CASSLKTSGGVGEQYF,TGTGCCAGCAGTTTAAAGACTAGCGGGGGGGTAGGGGAGCAGTACTTC
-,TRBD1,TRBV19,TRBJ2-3,CASRSGQGADTQYF,TGTGCCAGTCGGTCGGGACAGGGCGCAGATACGCAGTATTTT
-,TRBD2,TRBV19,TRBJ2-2,CASSTIAGTSTGELFF,TGTGCCAGTAGTACAATAGCGGGAACGAGCACCGGGGAGCTGTTTTTT
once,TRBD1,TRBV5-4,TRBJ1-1,CASSLAVRGPGWDTEAFF,TGTGCCAGCAGCTTGGCGGTCAGGGGGCCGGGATGGGACACTGAAGCTTTCTTT
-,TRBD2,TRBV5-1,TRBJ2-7,CASSLTSDLYEQYF,TGCGCCAGCAGCCTGACTAGCGACTTGTACGAGCAGTACTTC
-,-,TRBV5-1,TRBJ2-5,CASSSSGGETQYF,TGCGCCAGCAGCTCCTCAGGAGGGGAGACCCAGTACTTC
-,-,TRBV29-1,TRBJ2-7,CSVVVGNYEQYF,TGCAGCGTTGTGGTGGGCAACTACGAGCAGTACTTC
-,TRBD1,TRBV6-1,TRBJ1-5,CASSTGQGDNQPQHF,TGTGCCAGCAGTACGGGACAGGGGGACAATCAGCCCCAGCATTTT
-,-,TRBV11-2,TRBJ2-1,CASSSQGGDYNEQFF,TGTGCCAGCAGCTCTCAGGGAGGAGACTACAATGAGCAGTTCTTC
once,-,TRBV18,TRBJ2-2,CASSPEGHSGELFF,TGTGCCAGCTCACCAGAGGGACATTCCGGGGAGCTGTTTTTT
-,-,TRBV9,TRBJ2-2,CASSVESGPNTGELFF,TGTGCCAGCAGCGTAGAGTCTGGGCCGAACACCGGGGAGCTGTTTTTT
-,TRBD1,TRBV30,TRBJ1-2,CAWSAGQNYGYTF,TGTGCCTGGAGCGCGGGACAGAACTATGGCTACACCTTC
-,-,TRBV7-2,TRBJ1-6,CASSGSIALHF,TGTGCCAGCAGCGGTAGTATAGCCCTCCACTTT
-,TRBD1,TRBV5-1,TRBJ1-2,CASSLADRGGGYTF,TGCGCCAGCAGCTTGGCAGACAGGGGAGGCGGCTACACCTTC
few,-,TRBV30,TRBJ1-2,CAWWRGSYGYTF,TGTGCCTGGTGGCGGGGGTCCTATGGCTACACCTTC
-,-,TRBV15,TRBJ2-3,CATSSGVQDTQYF,TGTGCCACCAGCAGCGGGGTGCAAGATACGCAGTATTTT
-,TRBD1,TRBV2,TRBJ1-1,CASSAGQGPEAFF,TGTGCCAGCAGTGCGGGACAGGGACCTGAAGCTTTCTTT
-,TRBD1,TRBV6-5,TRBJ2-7,CASRQDRDFYEQYF,TGTGCCAGCAGACAGGACAGGGACTTTTACGAGCAGTACTTC